Shown below are 27 T cell receptor beta chains from a single sample sequenced in a study of cytomegalovirus exposure and HLA in healthy donors. TCRdb keeps only in-frame clones here, not all; method: immunoSEQ multiplex PCR. The data hold fewer than 85,000 clones, with about 95% observed a single time. Material for sequencing was PBMCs. All receptors come from a woman under 30 in good health and CMV-seronegative.

The chain is built from TRBV5-4 and TRBJ2-6; D is unclear. The CDR3 extends over 15 amino acids. Trimming removed 3 bases from V and 0 bases from J, with 7 bases in between. The V gene's germline CDR1 is SGHNT and CDR2 YYREEE (reference sequence). CDR3 DNA sequence: TGTGCCAGCAGCTCGACACACTCTGGGGCCAACGTCCTGACTTTC. Its translation: CASSSTHSGANVLTF.

V is TRBV6-6 and J is TRBJ1-1, with a tentative D call TRBD1 (6 bases). Germline V gives CDR1 MNHNY, CDR2 SVGAGI (reference sequence). This CDR3 contains 14 residues. The V gene lost 4 bases and the J gene lost 0 bases, with 9 bases spanning the gap. The CDR3 DNA reads TGTGCCAGCAGTTTTCAGGGGATGAACACTGAAGCTTTCTTT. Translation gives CASSFQGMNTEAFF.

The genes are TRBV27 and TRBJ2-3; tentatively, D is TRBD1 (6 bases). Germline CDR1 and CDR2: MNHEY and SMNVEV (reference sequence). CDR3 length equals 21 residues. Trimming left V 7 bases short and J 2 bases short, with 34 bases between. As DNA, the CDR3 is TGTGCCAGCACTCATAGCCCCAACAGGGAAGCGCGCTATGGTCACACAGATACGCAGTATTTT. Amino acids: CASTHSPNREARYGHTDTQYF.

The chain combines TRBV7-2 with TRBJ1-3; D is unclear. Trimming shortened V by 1 base and J by 4 bases, and 8 bases separated the two germline ends. Germline loops: CDR1 SGHTA, CDR2 FQGNSA. The CDR3 loop spans 14 amino acids. CDR3 DNA: TGTGCCAGCAGCTTAGAAATTGCGGGAAACACCATATATTTT. This sequence encodes CASSLEIAGNTIYF.

The chain couples TRBV5-1 to TRBJ2-5, with 8 bases aligning to TRBD1. Trimming at V came to 2 bases and at J to 4 bases, leaving 7 bases not matched to a gene. The CDR3 contains 15 residues. Germline-derived CDR1 and CDR2 are SGHRS and YFSETQ. DNA for the CDR3: TGCGCCAGCAGCTTCACGACAGGGGAGGCAGAGACCCAGTACTTC. Translation: CASSFTTGEAETQYF.

The chain couples TRBV5-1 to TRBJ2-6; a weak D match, TRBD2 (6 bases). Germline V CDR1 and CDR2: SGHRS, YFSETQ. This CDR3 is 20 amino acids long. V was trimmed by 3 bases and J by 0 bases, leaving 22 bases between them. The CDR3 here is CASSWASKGPEGSGANVLTF. The CDR3 DNA reads as TGCGCCAGCAGCTGGGCCTCAAAGGGGCCGGAGGGCTCTGGGGCCAACGTCCTGACTTTC.

The rearrangement links TRBV6-1 to TRBJ2-1, with 9 bases lining up with TRBD2. This CDR3 has 14 residues. V shed 5 bases and J 6 bases; nucleotides not matched to a gene: 5. CDR1 is MNHNS and CDR2 is SASEGT in the germline V gene. CDR3 protein: CASSYQAGGNEQFF. In DNA, the CDR3 is TGTGCCAGCAGTTATCAAGCGGGAGGCAATGAGCAGTTCTTC.

The chain uses TRBV28 and TRBJ2-1; D perhaps matches TRBD2 (5 bases). V shed 7 bases and J shed 3 bases, with 19 bases lying between them. Per germline, CDR1 MDHEN and CDR2 SYDVKM. CDR3 length equals 16 residues. CDR3 amino acids: CASTNIRLADYNEQFF. As DNA, the CDR3 is TGTGCCAGCACCAACATACGGCTAGCAGACTACAATGAGCAGTTCTTC.

The rearrangement joins TRBV20-1 to TRBJ1-1; no reliable D call. This CDR3 contains 11 residues. Germline assignment: CDR1 DFQATT and CDR2 SNEGSKA (reference sequence). V lost 7 bases and J lost 4, with 10 bases in between. CDR3 sequence (DNA): TGCAGTGGTCTAGGGAGCACTGAAGCTTTCTTT. This codes for CSGLGSTEAFF.

This clone was detected only a few times. The chain uses TRBV6-1 and TRBJ2-4; unclear D gene. There are 11 residues in the CDR3. With 11 bases removed from V and 6 bases from J, the gap between germline ends came to 11 bases. Germline loops: CDR1 MNHNS, CDR2 SASEGT. The CDR3 DNA is TGTGCCCACAGCAGTTTAAACATTCAGTACTTC. Its translation: CAHSSLNIQYF.

The chain combines TRBV18 with TRBJ2-5; no firm D call. With 3 bases removed from V and 2 bases from J, the gap between germline ends came to 13 bases. Germline lookup yields CDR1 KGHSH and CDR2 LQKENI. This CDR3 spans 15 amino acids. The CDR3, as DNA: TGTGCCAGCTCACCTTTTTCGAGCTCTCAAGAGACCCAGTACTTC. Its translation is CASSPFSSSQETQYF.

The chain couples TRBV10-3 to TRBJ2-5, with TRBD2 matching 8 bases. CDR3 length: 16 residues. Germline CDR1 and CDR2: ENHRY and SYGVKD. With V trimmed by 5 bases and J by 7 bases, 15 bases remained unmatched. The CDR3 DNA follows: TGTGCCATCAGTTCCGGACTAGCCCAACACGTAGGGACCCAGTACTTC. Protein: CAISSGLAQHVGTQYF.

The V and J genes are TRBV2 and TRBJ2-1; D is perhaps TRBD1 (6 bases). The CDR3 is 15 residues long. Trimming removed 8 bases at V and 0 bases at J, with 14 bases between. Germline V lookup: CDR1 SNHLY, CDR2 FYNNEI. CDR3 protein: CASGDMLRSYNEQFF. As DNA, the CDR3 is TGTGCCAGCGGGGACATGTTACGCTCCTACAATGAGCAGTTCTTC.

The chain recombines TRBV5-1 with TRBJ2-1; D remains ambiguous. In germline, CDR1 is SGHRS, CDR2 YFSETQ. V was clipped by 5 bases and J by 8 bases, with 23 bases between them. This CDR3 region has 16 residues. This chain's CDR3 is CASSPPAFGYRDEQFF. The CDR3 coding sequence is TGCGCCAGCAGTCCCCCAGCGTTTGGGTATCGCGATGAGCAGTTCTTC.

The chain has TRBV29-1 and TRBJ1-1; D not resolved. CDR1 is SQVTM, CDR2 ANQGSEA, per germline. There are 10 residues in the CDR3. The ends were cut back, 4 bases at V and 6 bases at J, with 6 bases in the middle. The CDR3 here is CSVASAEAFF. Written as DNA, the CDR3 is TGCAGCGTTGCAAGCGCTGAAGCTTTCTTT.

The J gene is TRBJ2-7, the V gene TRBV2; 12 nucleotides align to TRBD1. The CDR3 loop spans 17 amino acids. V was pared by 3 bases and J by 0 bases, with 6 bases of the junction left unmatched. The V gene's germline CDR1 is SNHLY and CDR2 FYNNEI. CDR3 in DNA: TGTGCCAGCAGTGAGTGGGACAGGGGGCCGATCTCCTACGAGCAGTACTTC. This gives the protein CASSEWDRGPISYEQYF.

J is TRBJ1-1 and V is TRBV19, with D possibly matching TRBD1 (5 bases). Deletions cut 3 bases from V and 1 base from J, with 12 bases between. Per germline, CDR1 LNHDA and CDR2 SQIVND (reference sequence). The CDR3 extends over 15 amino acids. DNA for the CDR3: TGTGCCAGTAGTATGGGCGTCGGGGGGAACACTGAAGCTTTCTTT. It codes for CASSMGVGGNTEAFF.

The chain carries TRBV4-2 and TRBJ2-1; D remains unclear. Germline assignment: CDR1 LGHNA and CDR2 YNFKEQ. Trimming removed 0 bases at V and 3 bases at J, with 9 bases between. The CDR3 is 15 amino acids. DNA of the CDR3: TGTGCCAGCAGCCAAGATAGTGCAAACTACAATGAGCAGTTCTTC. It specifies CASSQDSANYNEQFF.

The chain carries TRBV11-3 and TRBJ2-3; TRBD2 aligns across 10 bases. The germline V gene has CDR1 SGHNT and CDR2 YENEEA. The CDR3 has 17 residues. The trim removed 3 bases at V and 4 bases at J, leaving 10 bases unmatched. CDR3 coding DNA: TGTGCCAGCAGCTTCTCGCTAGCGGGAGCGTCAGCAGATACGCAGTATTTT. Protein sequence: CASSFSLAGASADTQYF.

This chain uses TRBV2 with TRBJ2-7, with 12 nucleotides matching TRBD2. The CDR3 covers 15 residues. CDR1 and CDR2 from the germline V gene are SNHLY and FYNNEI. The V segment lost 1 base and the J segment 6 bases; nucleotides outside the gene matches: 4. The CDR3 region is CASSEGLAGVFEQYF. The CDR3 DNA follows: TGTGCCAGCAGTGAAGGACTAGCGGGAGTATTCGAGCAGTACTTC.

This chain links TRBV10-3 with TRBJ2-3; perhaps TRBD1 as D (5 bases). V lost 2 bases, J lost 0 bases, and 9 bases lay in between. The CDR3 totals 15 residues. Germline CDR1 is ENHRY and CDR2 is SYGVKD. The CDR3 sequence: CAISEKGISTDTQYF. CDR3 DNA sequence: TGTGCCATCAGTGAGAAGGGGATTAGCACAGATACGCAGTATTTT.

The V and J genes are TRBV7-6 and TRBJ2-5; 7 bases are shared with TRBD2. V lost 3 bases to trimming and J lost 4 bases; unmatched junction nucleotides: 5. Per the germline V gene, CDR1 is SGHVS and CDR2 is FNYEAQ. The CDR3 spans 14 residues. The CDR3 DNA reads as TGTGCCAGCAGCTTTCGACTAGCAGGAGAGACCCAGTACTTC. Its protein product is CASSFRLAGETQYF.

The genes are TRBV6-1 and TRBJ1-3, with 7 nucleotides matching TRBD1. V shed 7 bases and J 1 base; nucleotides not matched to a gene: 10. The CDR3 loop spans 16 amino acids. Germline assignment: CDR1 MNHNS and CDR2 SASEGT. For the CDR3, the DNA is TGTGCCAGCACTGAGACAGGGACTTCTTCTGGAAACACCATATATTTT. Translated, it gives CASTETGTSSGNTIYF.

The chain employs TRBV10-1 and TRBJ2-7, with D possibly TRBD2 on 6 matching bases. This CDR3 spans 14 amino acids. CDR1 and CDR2 (germline): WNHNN, SYGVQD (reference sequence). The V end was cut by 2 bases, the J end by 0 bases, with 8 bases between. The CDR3 nucleotides read TGCGCCAGCAGTGAGACTAGCAGCTCCTACGAGCAGTACTTC. It specifies CASSETSSSYEQYF.

The genes are TRBV6-5 and TRBJ1-3, with D possibly being TRBD1 (6 bases). CDR1 is MNHEY and CDR2 is SVGAGI in the germline V gene. V was pared by 5 bases and J by 0 bases, with 11 bases between. There are 15 residues in the CDR3. The CDR3 DNA is TGTGCCAGCAGTAGCCAACAGGGCTCTGGAAACACCATATATTTT. It specifies CASSSQQGSGNTIYF.

The gene calls are TRBV7-9 and TRBJ2-7; D remains unclear. The germline V and J ends were trimmed by 1 base and 4 bases, with 8 bases remaining between them. The CDR3 covers 13 residues. The germline V gene encodes CDR1 SEHNR and CDR2 FQNEAQ (reference sequence). The CDR3 loop reads CASSLGTAYEQYF. DNA of the CDR3: TGTGCCAGCAGCTTAGGTACAGCTTACGAGCAGTACTTC.

The count of this clone is one. The rearrangement joins TRBV5-4 to TRBJ2-1, with TRBD1 matching 8 bases. Trimming removed 0 bases from V and 7 bases from J; junction bases left unmatched: 9. The CDR3 consists of 16 residues. Germline values: CDR1 SGHNT, CDR2 YYREEE (reference sequence). The CDR3 loop reads CASSLALQGARNEQFF. The CDR3 DNA follows: TGTGCCAGCAGCTTGGCCCTGCAGGGGGCGCGAAATGAGCAGTTCTTC.